These 10 T cell receptor beta chains share one sample of origin, sequenced in a study of T-cell memory formation after mild COVID-19. From the 5' RACE reads, TCRdb called clonotypes with MiXCR, one entry per CDR3 protein. The table lists about 560,000 distinct CDR3 sequences, roughly 22% of them singletons, with about 8.7% in the top ten. Source material: PBMCs or a T cell subset sorted from them (not recorded which). These receptors came from an adult woman who had mild COVID-19 (a few samples of this study predate the infection). Cell type and time point are not known.

This clonotype was seen a handful of times. This chain joins TRBV27 and TRBJ1-1, with D perhaps TRBD1 (6 bases). This CDR3 comprises 16 residues. Trimming removed 7 bases at V and 1 base at J, with 19 bases between. From germline, CDR1 is MNHEY and CDR2 SMNVEV (reference sequence). DNA for the CDR3: TGTGCCAGCACCCCTTCGGCAGGGACACCGAACACTGAAGCTTTCTTT. It is translated as CASTPSAGTPNTEAFF.

The chain employs TRBV12-3 or TRBV12-4 and TRBJ1-2; TRBD1 agrees at 9 bases. Trimming removed 5 bases from V and 5 bases from J; junction bases left unmatched: 3. The CDR3 has 13 residues. The CDR3 loop reads CASSGQGRYGYTF. The CDR3 region has the DNA TGTGCCAGCAGTGGACAGGGGAGGTATGGCTACACCTTC.

This chain uses TRBV15 with TRBJ2-2; D is perhaps TRBD1 or TRBD2 (5 bases each). The CDR3 is 17 amino acids. Trimming pared 4 bases from V and 5 bases from J, leaving 20 bases between. From germline, CDR1 is LNHNV and CDR2 YYDKDF (reference sequence). CDR3: CATSTLVWPEGTGELFF. CDR3 bases: TGTGCCACCAGCACTCTCGTATGGCCCGAGGGGACCGGGGAGCTGTTTTTT.

Ten or more counts support this clonotype. The chain combines TRBV5-1 with TRBJ2-5; TRBD2 matches at 13 bases. The germline V gene encodes CDR1 SGHRS and CDR2 YFSETQ. V trimming: 3 bases; J trimming: 1 base; junction bases outside the gene matches: 3. This CDR3 contains 16 residues. The DNA of the CDR3 is TGCGCCAGCAGCTCCGGGACTAGCGGGGTCCAAGAGACCCAGTACTTC. Residues: CASSSGTSGVQETQYF.

CDR3 nucleotide sequence: TGTGCCACCAGATCGACTAGCGGCCATAGCACAGATACGCAGTATTTT. It encodes CATRSTSGHSTDTQYF. V and J are TRBV24-1 and TRBJ2-3, with 9 positions matching TRBD2. Trimming took 7 bases from V and 0 from J; bases not matched to a gene: 7. Germline V gives CDR1 KGHDR, CDR2 SFDVKD. The CDR3 has 16 residues.

The rearrangement uses TRBV9 and TRBJ2-7, with D hard to call. The V gene's germline CDR1 is SGDLS and CDR2 YYNGEE. Between the trimmed V and J ends, which lost 0 bases and 0 bases, there was a span of 7 bases. This CDR3 is built from 14 residues. The DNA of the CDR3 is TGTGCCAGCAGCGTAGAGGATAACTCCTACGAGCAGTACTTC. Amino acid sequence: CASSVEDNSYEQYF.

The DNA for the CDR3 is TGCAGTGCTAGAGATTCGAGCGGGGGGACGTGGAACACTGAAGCTTTCTTT. Translated: CSARDSSGGTWNTEAFF. This rearrangement joins TRBV20-1 to TRBJ1-1; maybe TRBD1 (5 bases). CDR1 DFQATT and CDR2 SNEGSKA come from the germline V gene (reference sequence). The ends were cut back, 0 bases at V and 1 base at J, with 18 bases in the middle. The length of the CDR3 is 17 residues.

J is TRBJ1-6 and V is TRBV5-1, with 7 bases fitting TRBD1. The CDR3 is 14 residues long. Unmatched junction bases numbered 7, after V lost 5 bases and J lost 8 bases. Germline CDR1 and CDR2: SGHRS and YFSETQ. CDR3 protein: CASRITGEDSPLHF. The CDR3 DNA reads as TGCGCCAGCAGAATTACAGGGGAGGATTCACCCCTCCACTTT. Supplemented by reference TRBV5-1 and TRBJ1-6, the full variable domain reads KAGVTQTPRYLIKTRGQQVTLSCSPISGHRSVSWYQQTPGQGLQFLFEYFSETQRNKGNFPGRFSGRQFSNSRSEMNVSTLELGDSALYLCASRITGEDSPLHFGNGTRLTVT.

This clonotype was detected only a few times. The chain carries TRBV6-2 or TRBV6-3 and TRBJ2-5, with no clear D. Germline V gene data show CDR1 as MNHEY and CDR2 as SVGEGT. Trimming removed 4 bases at V and 2 bases at J, with 8 bases between. CDR3 length: 13 amino acids. CDR3 bases: TGTGCCAGCAGTTGGGCGGAACAAGAGACCCAGTACTTC. It specifies CASSWAEQETQYF.

This clonotype was counted between two and nine times. V and J are TRBV4-1 and TRBJ2-1; either TRBD1 or TRBD2 may fit D (5 bases each). Trimming took 4 bases from V and 5 from J, leaving 12 bases between them. CDR1 MGHRA and CDR2 YSYEKL come from the germline V gene. The CDR3 loop spans 14 amino acids. This chain's CDR3 is CASSPWDQDNEQFF. The DNA for the CDR3 is TGCGCCAGCAGCCCCTGGGACCAGGACAATGAGCAGTTCTTC.